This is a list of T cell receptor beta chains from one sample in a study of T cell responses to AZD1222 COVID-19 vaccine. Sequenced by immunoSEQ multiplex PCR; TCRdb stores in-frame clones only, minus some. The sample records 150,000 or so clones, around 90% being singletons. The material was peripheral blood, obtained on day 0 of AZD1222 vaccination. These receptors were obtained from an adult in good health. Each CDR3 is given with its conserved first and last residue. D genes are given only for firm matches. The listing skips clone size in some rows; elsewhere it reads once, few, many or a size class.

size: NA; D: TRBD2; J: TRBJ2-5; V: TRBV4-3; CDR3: CASSPRLAGEQETQYF; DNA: TGCGCCAGCAGCCCCCGGTTAGCGGGGGAACAAGAGACCCAGTACTTC
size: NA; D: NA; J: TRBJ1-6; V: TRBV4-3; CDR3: CASSQERNSYNSPLHF; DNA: TGCGCCAGCAGCCAAGAAAGGAACAGTTATAATTCACCCCTCCACTTT
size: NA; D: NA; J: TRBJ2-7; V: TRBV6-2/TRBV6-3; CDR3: CASSSRLESEQYF; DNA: TGTGCCAGCAGTTCCCGACTAGAGAGTGAGCAGTACTTC
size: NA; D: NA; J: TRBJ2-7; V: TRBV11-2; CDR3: CASSPQRGTELRAQYF; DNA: TGTGCCAGCAGCCCCCAACGGGGGACAGAACTACGAGCGCAGTACTTC
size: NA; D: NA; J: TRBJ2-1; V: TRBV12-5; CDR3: CASGQGTDRNEQFF; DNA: TGTGCTAGTGGTCAGGGGACCGATCGGAATGAGCAGTTCTTC
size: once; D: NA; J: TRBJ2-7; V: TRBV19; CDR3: CASSKKTLNSYEQYF; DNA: TGTGCCAGTAGTAAAAAGACACTGAACTCCTACGAGCAGTACTTC
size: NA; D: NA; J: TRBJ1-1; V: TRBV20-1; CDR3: CSASRGTEAFF; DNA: TGCAGTGCTAGTAGGGGCACTGAAGCTTTCTTT
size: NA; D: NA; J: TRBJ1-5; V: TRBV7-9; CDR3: CASSLGFEPQHF; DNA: TGTGCCAGCAGTCTAGGGTTTGAACCCCAGCATTTT
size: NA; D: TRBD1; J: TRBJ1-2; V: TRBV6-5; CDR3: CASRLTGSGGYTF; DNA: TGTGCCAGCAGGCTGACAGGGTCCGGCGGCTACACCTTC
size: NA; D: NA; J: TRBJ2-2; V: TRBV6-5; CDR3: CASNGANTGELFF; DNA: TGTGCCAGCAACGGGGCGAACACCGGGGAGCTGTTTTTT
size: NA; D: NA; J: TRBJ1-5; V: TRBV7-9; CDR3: CASSVEGNQPQHF; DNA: TGTGCCAGCAGCGTTGAGGGCAATCAGCCCCAGCATTTT
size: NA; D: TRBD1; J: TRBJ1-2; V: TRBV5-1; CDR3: CASSPRQTGEAYGYTF; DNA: TGCGCCAGCAGCCCTCGGCAAACAGGGGAGGCCTATGGCTACACCTTC
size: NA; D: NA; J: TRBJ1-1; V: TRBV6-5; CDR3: CASSYSMTVNTEAFF; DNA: TGTGCCAGCAGTTACTCGATGACAGTGAACACTGAAGCTTTCTTT
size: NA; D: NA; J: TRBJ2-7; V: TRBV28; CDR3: CASRLRYF; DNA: TGTGCCAGCAGGCTCAGGTACTTC
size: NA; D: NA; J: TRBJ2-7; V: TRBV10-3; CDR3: CAISEGYEQYF; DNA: TGTGCCATCAGTGAGGGGTACGAGCAGTACTTC
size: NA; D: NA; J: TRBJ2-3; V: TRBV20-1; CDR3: CGTDTQYF; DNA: TGCGGGACAGATACGCAGTATTTT
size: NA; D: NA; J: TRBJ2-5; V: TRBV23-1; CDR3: CASSQGSQTQYF; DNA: TGCGCCAGCAGTCAGGGTTCGCAGACCCAGTACTTC
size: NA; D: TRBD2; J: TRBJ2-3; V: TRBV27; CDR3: CASSLGVGGGAVTDTQYF; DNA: TGTGCCAGCAGTTTAGGGGTTGGCGGGGGGGCCGTAACAGATACGCAGTATTTT
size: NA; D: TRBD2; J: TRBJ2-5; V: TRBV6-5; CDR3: CASSYSNAGGSETQYF; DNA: TGTGCCAGCAGTTACTCGAATGCGGGGGGTTCCGAGACCCAGTACTTC
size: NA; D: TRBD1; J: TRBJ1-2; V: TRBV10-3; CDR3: CAISQGTGGAGGYTF; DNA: TGTGCCATCAGTCAAGGAACAGGGGGCGCAGGTGGCTACACCTTC
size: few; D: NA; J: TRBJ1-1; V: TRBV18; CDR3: CASSPLGNTEAFF; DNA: TGTGCCAGCTCACCATTAGGGAACACTGAAGCTTTCTTT
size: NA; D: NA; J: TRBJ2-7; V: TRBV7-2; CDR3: CASSLNYGVGEQYF; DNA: TGTGCCAGCAGCTTAAATTATGGGGTGGGGGAGCAGTACTTC
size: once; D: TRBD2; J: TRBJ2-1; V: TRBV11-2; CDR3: CASSPRPGGTPAPQQFF; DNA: TGTGCCAGCAGCCCCCGTCCGGGGGGGACTCCCGCCCCACAGCAGTTCTTC
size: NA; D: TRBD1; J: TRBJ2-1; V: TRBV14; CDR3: CASSQVAGQGAREQFF; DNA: TGTGCCAGCAGCCAAGTCGCGGGACAGGGGGCTAGGGAGCAGTTCTTC
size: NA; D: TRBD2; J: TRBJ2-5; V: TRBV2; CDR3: CASSDQLAGQETQYF; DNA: TGTGCCAGCAGTGACCAACTAGCGGGGCAAGAGACCCAGTACTTC
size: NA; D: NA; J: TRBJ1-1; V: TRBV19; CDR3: CASSRDGGASTEAFF; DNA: TGTGCCAGTAGCAGGGACGGAGGGGCTAGTACTGAAGCTTTCTTT